This is a list of T cell receptor beta chains from one sample in a study of T-cell reconstitution after alpha-beta-depleted transplantation in children. Using its own MiXCR run on the PCR reads, TCRdb lists one record per CDR3 protein. The sample lists 900,000 or so distinct CDR3 sequences; 16% were seen once. Sequencing used PBMCs, mostly from graft donor cells, obtained 360 days after TCRalphabeta/CD19-depleted stem cell transplant. Source of these receptors: a male patient aged 5 to 17 who had a stem cell transplant for acute lymphoblastic leukemia, so the T cells may come from the graft donor. The CDR3 runs from the conserved cysteine through the conserved F or W. D genes are given only for firm matches. For some rows the clone size is stated as once, few or many, or as a class when expanded; others skip it.

size | D | J | V | DNA | CDR3
- | - | TRBJ2-1 | TRBV12-3/TRBV12-4 | TGTGCCAGCACGCCCCGTAGACTATATACTGTGAATGAGCAGTTCTTC | CASTPRRLYTVNEQFF
- | - | TRBJ2-3 | TRBV7-3 | TGTGCCAGCAGCTTGTCTAGTTACACAGATACGCAGTATTTT | CASSLSSYTDTQYF
- | TRBD2 | TRBJ2-1 | TRBV5-1 | TGCGCCAGCAGGGCTAGCGGTCACTCCTACAATGAGCAGTTCTTC | CASRASGHSYNEQFF
few | TRBD1 | TRBJ2-7 | TRBV4-1 | TGCGCCAGCAGCCAACCCCGGGGGGACAGGGCCAACTACGAGCAGTACTTC | CASSQPRGDRANYEQYF
few | TRBD2 | TRBJ2-7 | TRBV7-6 | TGTGCCAGCAGCTTACGGCAAGCGGGACCCTACGAGCAGTACTTC | CASSLRQAGPYEQYF
- | - | TRBJ2-3 | TRBV7-6 | TGTGCCAGCAGCTTAAGTTGGTGGGCGGGACGTACAGATACGCAGTATTTT | CASSLSWWAGRTDTQYF
- | TRBD1 | TRBJ2-3 | TRBV20-1 | TGCAGTGCTAGGGGACAGGAGGGCACAGATACGCAGTATTTT | CSARGQEGTDTQYF
- | - | TRBJ2-7 | TRBV5-1 | TGCGCCAGCAGGTTCGAAGCCGTTTCCTACGAGCAGTACTTC | CASRFEAVSYEQYF
- | - | TRBJ2-4 | TRBV5-5 | TGTGCCAGCAGCTTGAACACTCTACAAGCCAAAAACATTCAGTACTTC | CASSLNTLQAKNIQYF
many | - | TRBJ2-5 | TRBV5-1 | TGCGCCAGCAGCTTATCGGCCGGACAAGAGACCCAGTACTTC | CASSLSAGQETQYF
- | TRBD2 | TRBJ2-3 | TRBV4-1 | TGCGCCAGCAGCTCGAGGACTAGCGGTACCACAGATACGCAGTATTTT | CASSSRTSGTTDTQYF
- | TRBD2 | TRBJ2-7 | TRBV4-1 | TGCGCCAGCAGCCAAGTCGCCCCGGCTAGCGGGAGAGGATACGAGCAGTACTTC | CASSQVAPASGRGYEQYF
- | - | TRBJ1-2 | TRBV5-1 | TGCGCCAGCAGCTTAGAGACAGCACATCCGAACTATGGCTACACCTTC | CASSLETAHPNYGYTF
many | TRBD1 | TRBJ1-2 | TRBV29-1 | TGCAGCGTGGGTCGGGACAGGAGCTATGGCTACACCTTC | CSVGRDRSYGYTF
few | - | TRBJ2-6 | TRBV11-2 | TGTGCCAGCAGCTTATATCCAGAACAGGGCTTTCTACTGATCTCTGGGGCCAACGTCCTGACTTTC | CASSLYPEQGFLLISGANVLTF
- | TRBD1 | TRBJ2-1 | TRBV5-1 | TGCGCCAGCGAGGACAGGCTCCACAATGAGCAGTTCTTC | CASEDRLHNEQFF
- | TRBD2 | TRBJ2-7 | TRBV20-1 | TGCAGTGCTCCGGGACTAGGGACCTACGAGCAGTACTTC | CSAPGLGTYEQYF
few | - | TRBJ2-5 | TRBV7-3 | TGTGCCAGCAGCTTAACAGGGCAGGGTAGGGAGACCCAGTACTTC | CASSLTGQGRETQYF
few | - | TRBJ1-2 | TRBV7-3 | TGTGCCAGCAGCTTACGGGGGGGAGCCTACTATGGCTACACCTTC | CASSLRGGAYYGYTF
few | - | TRBJ2-5 | TRBV19 | TGTGCCAGTAGTTCACGACAGGTTCTCCCGAAAGGCGAGACCCAGTACTTC | CASSSRQVLPKGETQYF
few | - | TRBJ2-1 | TRBV20-1 | TGCAGTGCTAGAGATGGAAGCGGCTACAATGAGCAGTTCTTC | CSARDGSGYNEQFF
- | - | TRBJ1-1 | TRBV3-1 | TGTGCCAGCAGCCACCACGGGGGGCGCTTATCCACTGAAGCTTTCTTT | CASSHHGGRLSTEAFF
many | TRBD1 | TRBJ1-6 | TRBV6-5 | TGTGCCAGCAGTTCCCAGGGGGCGTATAGTTCACCCCTCCACTTT | CASSSQGAYSSPLHF
many | - | TRBJ1-1 | TRBV5-1 | TGCGCCAGCAGCTTCTCCCTAAGTCAGGGTATGTGGACTGAAGCTTTCTTT | CASSFSLSQGMWTEAFF
few | - | TRBJ2-5 | TRBV5-1 | TGCGCCAGCAGCTTGGAAGGGAGGCCCCTCCAAGAGACCCAGTACTTC | CASSLEGRPLQETQYF
few | - | TRBJ2-5 | TRBV5-8 | TGTGCCAGCAAGTACGGCTCAGGGACCTTCCAAGAGACCCAGTACTTC | CASKYGSGTFQETQYF
few | TRBD2 | TRBJ2-1 | TRBV5-1 | TGCGCCAGCAGCTTCGGGACTAGCGGGAAGAAGTACTACAATGAGCAGTTCTTC | CASSFGTSGKKYYNEQFF
few | - | TRBJ2-1 | TRBV5-5 | TGTGCCAGTTCCCGACTCGCCAATGAGCAGTTCTTC | CASSRLANEQFF
- | - | TRBJ2-7 | TRBV12-3/TRBV12-4 | TGTGCCAGCGGCCGGAATTACGAGCAGTACTTC | CASGRNYEQYF
many | TRBD2 | TRBJ2-1 | TRBV3-1 | TGTGCCAGCAGCCGAGGGACTAGCATGCGGTTCTTC | CASSRGTSMRFF
few | - | TRBJ1-1 | TRBV5-1 | TGCGCCAGCAGCTTGTATTCAAGCACTGAAGCTTTCTTT | CASSLYSSTEAFF
few | TRBD1 | TRBJ2-7 | TRBV20-1 | TGCAGTGCTAGACTAGACAGGGACCACGAGCAGTACTTC | CSARLDRDHEQYF
- | - | TRBJ1-1 | TRBV29-1 | TGCAGCGCTAGGGAGTATGGGATCACTGAAGCTTTCTTT | CSAREYGITEAFF
- | - | TRBJ2-3 | TRBV2 | TGTGCCAGCAGGTTGGGGACTTGGGTGCCAGATACGCAGTATTTT | CASRLGTWVPDTQYF
- | TRBD2 | TRBJ2-1 | TRBV29-1 | TGCAGCGTCTTGACTAGCGGGAGGGTAAAAGAGCAGTTCTTC | CSVLTSGRVKEQFF
- | - | TRBJ2-3 | TRBV5-1 | - | CASSFASGSSKPYF
few | - | TRBJ1-2 | TRBV12-3/TRBV12-4 | TGTGCCAGCAGTTTCTTGCTCGGCGGGACGAGACTCACCTTC | CASSFLLGGTRLTF
many | - | TRBJ2-2 | TRBV3-1 | TGTGCCAGCAGCCAACGGATTAACACCGGGGAGCTGTTTTTT | CASSQRINTGELFF
- | - | TRBJ2-2 | TRBV5-1 | TGCGCCAGCAGCGAGCCCCGGAGGAACACCGGGGAGCTGTTTTTT | CASSEPRRNTGELFF
few | TRBD1 | TRBJ2-6 | TRBV5-1 | TGCGCCAGCAGCTTGGACAGGGGAAGCTCTGGGGCCAACGTCCTGACTTTC | CASSLDRGSSGANVLTF
few | - | TRBJ2-1 | TRBV7-8 | TGTGCCAGCAGATTCCCAGGGCTTTCCAATGAGCAGTTCTTC | CASRFPGLSNEQFF
few | - | TRBJ2-3 | TRBV29-1 | TGCAGCGTACACAGGCATCCAGATACGCAGTATTTT | CSVHRHPDTQYF
once | - | TRBJ1-1 | TRBV5-1 | TGCGCCAGCAGCGGGCTTGGGACCTACACTGAAGCTTTCTTT | CASSGLGTYTEAFF
few | - | TRBJ1-4 | TRBV4-1 | TGCGCCAGCAGCCCCAGGGTCGCAACTAATGAAAAACTGTTTTTT | CASSPRVATNEKLFF
- | - | TRBJ1-6 | TRBV12-3/TRBV12-4 | TGTGCCAGCAGCCCCACGTCCGGGGTTCGTAATTCACCCCTCCACTTT | CASSPTSGVRNSPLHF
many | TRBD2 | TRBJ2-7 | TRBV12-3/TRBV12-4 | TGTGCCAGCAGTCCTGGACTAGCGGGAGGTAGCAACGAGCAGTACTTC | CASSPGLAGGSNEQYF
- | - | TRBJ2-1 | TRBV20-1 | TGCAGTGCTAGAGATGTAGAGGGGGAGCAGTTCTTC | CSARDVEGEQFF
- | TRBD2 | TRBJ2-1 | TRBV7-2 | TGTGCCAGCAGCGGCGGGAGGTACCTCGAGCAGTTCTTC | CASSGGRYLEQFF
- | TRBD2 | TRBJ2-5 | TRBV18 | TGTGCCAGCTCACCCGGGACTAGAAGTGAGACCCAGTACTTC | CASSPGTRSETQYF
- | TRBD1 | TRBJ2-5 | TRBV11-2 | TGTGCCAGCAGCTCAAACAGGGGGCAGAATTTAGAGACCCAGTACTTC | CASSSNRGQNLETQYF
- | - | TRBJ2-2 | TRBV2 | TGTGCCAGCAGCCTCCAGGACAGGAACACCGGGGAGCTGTTTTTT | CASSLQDRNTGELFF
few | TRBD2 | TRBJ2-3 | TRBV20-1 | TGCAGTGCTAGACGGGCTGAAAGCGGGAGATTAAGCACAGATACGCAGTATTTT | CSARRAESGRLSTDTQYF
few | - | TRBJ2-7 | TRBV14 | TGTGCCAGCAGCCGACAGGCCGGCTCCTACGAGCAGTACTTC | CASSRQAGSYEQYF